The sequence of this T cell receptor beta chain was determined in a study of T cell repertoires in cytomegalovirus infection. Study-level information: Public TCR beta signatures provided an indication of both CMV infection and a matching HLA type.

TCRdb processed the reads anew with MiXCR; each CDR3 protein has one entry. This sample carries about 300,000 distinct CDR3 sequences, about 9.2% of them seen once, and the ten largest clones take around 2.4%. Trimming left V 7 bases short and J 0 bases short, with 11 bases between. The CDR3 spans 14 residues. CDR1 MDHEN and CDR2 SYDVKM come from the germline V gene. This clonotype was recorded many times. The J gene is TRBJ2-3, the V gene TRBV28, with D uncertain. Sequencing was performed on PBMCs. This sequence originates from a human donor in good health (CMV status not recorded). Some clones in this sample may be carry-over from other donors' samples. CDR3 protein: CASTTKDSTDTQYF. The CDR3 DNA sequence: TGTGCCAGCACCACTAAGGACAGCACAGATACGCAGTATTTT.